The clone carrying this T cell receptor (beta chain) occurred a few times. TCRdb independently ran MiXCR on the RT-PCR reads; one entry per CDR3 protein. This table holds about 960,000 distinct CDR3 sequences, over 15% found once. The sample originates from a study of patients and donors after allogeneic stem cell transplantation. The CDR3 contains 15 residues. The V segment lost 4 bases and the J segment 5 bases; nucleotides outside the gene matches: 8. CDR1 MGHDK and CDR2 SYGVNS come from the germline V gene. The sequence was obtained from a human donor who was either an allogeneic HSCT recipient or a stem cell or donor lymphocyte infusion donor (not recorded which). It is not recorded whose cells these are; they may come from a transplant donor. The chain joins TRBV25-1 to TRBJ1-5; 7 nucleotides agree with TRBD1. Sequencing was performed on blood, either unsorted or a sorted T cell fraction (not recorded which). CDR3 region: CASSAAGGRHQPQHF. In nucleotides, the CDR3 is TGTGCCAGCAGTGCGGCAGGGGGTAGGCATCAGCCCCAGCATTTT. Using reference TRBV25-1 and TRBJ1-5 for the parts outside the CDR3, the full variable domain is EADIYQTPRYLVIGTGKKITLECSQTMGHDKMYWYQQDPGMELHLIHYSYGVNSTEKGDLSSESTVSRIRTEHFPLTLESARPSHTSQYLCASSAAGGRHQPQHFGDGTRLSIL.